This TCR beta chain comes out of a study of identifying expanded T cells in peripheral blood. Deletions cut 2 bases from V and 4 bases from J, with 23 bases between. The CDR3 runs to 18 residues. Germline values: CDR1 SEHNR, CDR2 FQNEAQ (reference sequence). Using immunoSEQ multiplex PCR, the repertoire was profiled, and TCRdb retains in-frame clones only, with some absent. Among around 130,000 clones listed, about 88% were seen once. This clone has just a few counts. The clonotype was recovered from a person aged 18 to 75 in good health. Source material: blood. The rearrangement uses TRBV7-9 and TRBJ1-2; D unclear. In DNA, the CDR3 is TGTGCCAGCAGCTTATCATTTCGGCCGCTTGGGTCCTCCTATGGCTACACCTTC. Protein: CASSLSFRPLGSSYGYTF.